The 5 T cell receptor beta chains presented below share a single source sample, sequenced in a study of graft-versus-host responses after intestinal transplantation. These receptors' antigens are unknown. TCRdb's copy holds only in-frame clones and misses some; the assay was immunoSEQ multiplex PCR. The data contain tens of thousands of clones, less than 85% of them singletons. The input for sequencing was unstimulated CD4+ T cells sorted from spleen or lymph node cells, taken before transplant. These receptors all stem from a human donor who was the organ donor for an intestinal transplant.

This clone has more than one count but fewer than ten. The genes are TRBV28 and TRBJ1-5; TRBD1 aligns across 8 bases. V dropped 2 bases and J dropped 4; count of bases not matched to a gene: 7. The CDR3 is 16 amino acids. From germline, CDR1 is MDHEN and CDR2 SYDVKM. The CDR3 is CASSLGGQGRNQPQHF. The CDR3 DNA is TGTGCCAGCAGTTTAGGAGGACAGGGAAGAAATCAGCCCCAGCATTTT.

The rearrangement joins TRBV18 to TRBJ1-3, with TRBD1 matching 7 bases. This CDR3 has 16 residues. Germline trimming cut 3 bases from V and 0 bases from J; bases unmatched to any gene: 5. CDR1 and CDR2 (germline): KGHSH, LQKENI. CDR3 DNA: TGTGCCAGCTCACCCTCGACAGGGAACTCTGGAAACACCATATATTTT. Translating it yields CASSPSTGNSGNTIYF. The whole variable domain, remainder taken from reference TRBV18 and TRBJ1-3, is NAGVMQNPRHLVRRRGQEARLRCSPMKGHSHVYWYRQLPEEGLKFMVYLQKENIIDESGMPKERFSAEFPKEGPSILRIQQVVRGDSAAYFCASSPSTGNSGNTIYFGEGSWLTVV.

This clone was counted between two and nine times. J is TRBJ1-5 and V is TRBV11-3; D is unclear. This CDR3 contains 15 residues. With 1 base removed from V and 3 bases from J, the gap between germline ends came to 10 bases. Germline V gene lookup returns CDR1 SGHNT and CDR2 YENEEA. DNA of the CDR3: TGTGCCAGCAGCTTAGGCCGGGGAATCAATCAGCCCCAGCATTTT. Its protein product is CASSLGRGINQPQHF.

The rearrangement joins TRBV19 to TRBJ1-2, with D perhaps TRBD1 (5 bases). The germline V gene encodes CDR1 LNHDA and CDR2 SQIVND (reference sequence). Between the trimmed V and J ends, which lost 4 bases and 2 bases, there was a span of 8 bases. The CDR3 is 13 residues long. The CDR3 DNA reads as TGTGCCAGTAGTAGCAGGGTCAACTATGGCTACACCTTC. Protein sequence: CASSSRVNYGYTF.

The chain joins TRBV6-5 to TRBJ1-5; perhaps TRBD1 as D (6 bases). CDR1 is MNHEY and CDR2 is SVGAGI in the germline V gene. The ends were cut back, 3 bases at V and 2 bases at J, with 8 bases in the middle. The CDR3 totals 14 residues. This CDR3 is CASSYSGGNQPQHF. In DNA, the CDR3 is TGTGCCAGCAGTTATTCAGGGGGCAATCAGCCCCAGCATTTT.